The clone carrying this T cell receptor (beta chain) was seen a few times. This specimen comes from a study of cytomegalovirus exposure and HLA in healthy donors. On the study more broadly: The Caucasian-associated ancestry cluster held 65% to 85% of 398 genotyped donors.

Researchers ran the PCR with 60 Vbeta and 13 Jbeta primers. Measured with immunoSEQ multiplex PCR; TCRdb has only the in-frame clones, and not every one. The sample shows some 120,000 clones, around 78% of them seen only once. V gave up 6 bases and J gave up 7 bases; unmatched junction bases: 13. The CDR3 consists of 15 residues. CDR1 and CDR2 (germline): SGHRS, YFSETQ. The chain combines TRBV5-1 with TRBJ2-3, with 8 bases aligning to TRBD2. The source of this sequence is a man between 60 and 70 years old in good health and CMV-seropositive. The sample was PBMCs. In DNA form, the CDR3 reads TGCGCCAGCACCCCGGGGGGCGGGGGGCGTAATACGCAGTATTTT. This gives the protein CASTPGGGGRNTQYF.